The 5 T cell receptor beta chains in this list originate from one sample, sequenced in a study of blood T cell repertoires in COVID-19. Libraries were prepared by immunoSEQ multiplex PCR; TCRdb keeps only in-frame clonotypes and omits some of them. The top ten clones hold roughly 8.5% of a sample with approximately 76,000 clones, 70% to 90% of them seen once. The sequenced sample consisted of peripheral blood. Source of these receptors: a man in his thirties or forties with acute or convalescent COVID-19.

The chain recombines TRBV11-2 with TRBJ2-1; possible D gene TRBD2, 5 bases. CDR3 length equals 13 residues. V was shortened by 1 base and J by 4 bases, with 5 bases between the two germline ends. In germline, CDR1 is SGHAT, CDR2 FQNNGV. The CDR3 spells CASSLGGYNEQFF. CDR3 bases: TGTGCCAGCAGCTTAGGAGGGTACAATGAGCAGTTCTTC.

This clone has only one observation. The chain has TRBV29-1 and TRBJ2-1; D may be TRBD2 (5 bases). This CDR3 is 14 amino acids long. CDR1 is SQVTM, CDR2 ANQGSEA, per germline. The germline V and J ends were trimmed by 7 bases and 2 bases, with 15 bases remaining between them. The CDR3 DNA follows: TGCAGCGCCCAGGACTCCCCGGCCTACAATGAGCAGTTCTTC. Translation: CSAQDSPAYNEQFF.

This chain links TRBV9 with TRBJ1-2, with TRBD1 matching 7 bases. There are 13 residues in the CDR3. V was pared by 4 bases and J by 6 bases, with 6 bases of the junction left unmatched. The germline V gene encodes CDR1 SGDLS and CDR2 YYNGEE. CDR3: CASSNRGRDGYTF. The CDR3 nucleotides are TGTGCCAGCAGCAACAGGGGAAGAGATGGCTACACCTTC.

V is TRBV11-2 and J is TRBJ2-7; D uncertain. The germline gives CDR1 SGHAT, CDR2 FQNNGV. The CDR3 has 15 amino acids. The V and J ends lost 7 bases and 5 bases respectively, with 21 bases between them. CDR3 sequence (DNA): TGTGCCAGCACCCGTCGGAGTCAGAACACCGACGAGCAGTACTTC. It translates to CASTRRSQNTDEQYF.

The chain employs TRBV6-5 and TRBJ1-5, with D possibly matching TRBD1 (5 bases). This CDR3 contains 15 residues. V was clipped by 7 bases and J by 0 bases, with 13 bases between them. Germline lookup yields CDR1 MNHEY and CDR2 SVGAGI. The CDR3 DNA follows: TGTGCCAGCACCCGGACAAGCTATAGCAATCAGCCCCAGCATTTT. Protein sequence: CASTRTSYSNQPQHF.